This T cell receptor beta chain emerged from a study of T cells after yellow fever vaccination. Study observations and caveats: FACS-sorted repertoires could harbor abundant contaminating bulk-population clonotypes. Clonotypes found in both CD4 and CD8 compartments made up a small share. Post-booster repertoires contained most primary-vaccination clones again (about 95% CD4, approximately 88% CD8).

TCRdb reanalysed the 5' RACE reads using MiXCR and keeps one entry per CDR3 protein. The table includes a few hundred thousand distinct CDR3 sequences, 3.5% to 4.5% detected once. With 2 bases removed from V and 2 bases from J, the gap between germline ends came to 15 bases. The CDR3 has 16 residues. Per germline, CDR1 MGHDK and CDR2 SYGVNS. This clonotype has ten or more counts. Its antigen is still unknown. The TCR comes from a young man who received the YFV17D yellow fever vaccine. The gene calls are TRBV25-1 and TRBJ1-2; a possible D gene is TRBD1 (5 bases). The input for sequencing was PBMCs, taken 15 days after the yellow fever booster vaccination. The CDR3 loop reads CASSENGGAENYGYTF. The CDR3 DNA reads TGTGCCAGCAGTGAAAACGGGGGAGCGGAAAACTATGGCTACACCTTC.